A single TCR beta chain is shown here with its context. The target antigen is unknown. Per germline, CDR1 KGHSY and CDR2 FQNENV. V shed 4 bases and J shed 3 bases, with 9 bases lying between them. There are 13 residues in the CDR3. Participating donors were healthy, HIV-negative adults free of recent acute infections or vaccinations. The entry originates in a study of shared clonotypes between healthy human individuals. Overall study: A donor's plate count was three for CD4 naive and three for CD4 memory; CD8 naive had two and CD8 memory one. Study results and caveats: Sharing across four donors was highest in naive CD4 (around 5%) and lowest in memory CD8 (around 0.4%). Large depth notwithstanding, sorted-subset sequencing proved incomplete by rarefaction.

This table comes from immunoSEQ multiplex PCR, and its TCRdb copy is limited to in-frame clones, with some not included. The data show some 680,000 clones, around three quarters seen once. The gene calls are TRBV16 and TRBJ1-1; D uncertain. The specimen sequenced was memory CD4+ T cells sorted from blood. Noted subset: CD45RA-negative fraction. The TCR originated in a woman in her 30s in good health. CDR3 bases: TGTGCCAGCAGCCCGTTGTGGGACACTGAAGCTTTCTTT. Its protein product is CASSPLWDTEAFF.